These 18 T cell receptor beta chains were all obtained from the same sample, sequenced in a study of cytomegalovirus exposure and HLA in healthy donors. The PCR contained 60 Vbeta and 13 Jbeta primers. Profiling relied on immunoSEQ multiplex PCR, and the TCRdb table lists in-frame clones only, not all of them. Counted here are about 160,000 clones, 65% to 85% occurring once; the ten biggest clones make up around 6.9%. The source material was PBMCs. These receptors were collected from a middle-aged man in good health and CMV-seropositive.

The chain recombines TRBV5-1 with TRBJ2-5; D call uncertain. With the DNA end fitting TRBJ2-7 better, the J assignment may be wrong. Germline V gene lookup returns CDR1 SGHRS and CDR2 YFSETQ. The CDR3 is 12 residues long. The CDR3 sequence is CASSLAMNEQYF. The CDR3 DNA follows: TGCGCCAGCAGCTTGGCAATGAACGAGCAGTACTTC.

This clone has only one observation. This sequence joins TRBV5-8 and TRBJ2-5; 9 bases match TRBD2. Germline V CDR1 and CDR2: SGHTS, YDEGEE. Germline trimming cut 1 base from V and 5 bases from J; bases unmatched to any gene: 6. CDR3 size: 15 residues. The CDR3 protein is CASSLSRGGEETQYF. The CDR3 region has the DNA TGTGCCAGCAGCTTGTCGCGGGGGGGCGAGGAGACCCAGTACTTC.

The chain is built from TRBV27 and TRBJ2-3, with 10 positions matching TRBD1. Unmatched junction bases numbered 3, after V lost 2 bases and J lost 4 bases. CDR1 is MNHEY, CDR2 SMNVEV, per germline (reference sequence). The CDR3 consists of 15 residues. The CDR3 nucleotides are TGTGCCAGCAGTTTAAGACAGGGGGCCGCAGATACGCAGTATTTT. Translation gives CASSLRQGAADTQYF.

V usage is TRBV6-4 and J usage is TRBJ2-3, with TRBD1 as a possible D gene (6 bases). The CDR3 covers 16 residues. Trimming removed 4 bases at V and 4 bases at J, with 18 bases between. Per germline, CDR1 MRHNA and CDR2 SNTAGT. The CDR3: CASSASQGSRADTQYF. DNA for the CDR3: TGTGCCAGCAGTGCCTCTCAGGGGAGTAGGGCAGATACGCAGTATTTT.

In this sample, this clone turned up a few times. The chain recombines TRBV7-9 with TRBJ1-1, with 7 nucleotides matching TRBD1. The CDR3 extends over 15 amino acids. Losses at the gene ends were 5 bases for V and 3 bases for J; bases not matched to a gene: 9. Looked up from germline, CDR1 is SEHNR and CDR2 is FQNEAQ (reference sequence). The CDR3 is CASSLRWGQYTEAFF. CDR3 sequence (DNA): TGTGCCAGCAGCCTCCGGTGGGGACAGTACACTGAAGCTTTCTTT.

A single count supports this clone. The rearrangement uses TRBV6-6 and TRBJ1-2, with D maybe TRBD1 (5 bases). The ends were cut back, 7 bases at V and 0 bases at J, with 9 bases in the middle. CDR3 length: 13 amino acids. CDR1 and CDR2 from the germline V gene are MNHNY and SVGAGI (reference sequence). The DNA of the CDR3 is TGTGCCAGCACCGACAGTCCTAACTATGGCTACACCTTC. Translated: CASTDSPNYGYTF.

The chain has TRBV9 and TRBJ2-1; D may be TRBD1 (5 bases). This CDR3 is built from 15 residues. Trimming removed 2 bases from V and 0 bases from J, with 9 bases in between. Germline V gene lookup returns CDR1 SGDLS and CDR2 YYNGEE. CDR3 sequence reads: CASSVQGSSYNEQFF. DNA of the CDR3: TGTGCCAGCAGCGTTCAGGGCAGCTCCTACAATGAGCAGTTCTTC.

In regard to this clone: This specimen includes other DNA sequences encoding the same CDR3. The V gene is TRBV6-5, the J gene TRBJ2-1; 9 bases are shared with TRBD1. Germline loops: CDR1 MNHEY, CDR2 SVGAGI. V gave up 6 bases and J gave up 6 bases; unmatched junction bases: 6. CDR3 length equals 14 residues. The CDR3 region is CASRPGQGSNEQFF. DNA of the CDR3: TGTGCCAGCAGACCGGGACAGGGAAGCAATGAGCAGTTCTTC.

The chain employs TRBV2 and TRBJ2-1, with TRBD1 matching over 7 bases. The CDR3 consists of 14 residues. CDR1 SNHLY and CDR2 FYNNEI come from the germline V gene. Losses at the gene ends were 5 bases for V and 7 bases for J; bases not matched to a gene: 8. CDR3 DNA sequence: TGTGCCAGCAGTAGACCGACAGGGTTGAATGAGCAGTTCTTC. This sequence encodes CASSRPTGLNEQFF.

This clone occurred once. V usage is TRBV5-1 and J usage is TRBJ2-1; no firm D call. The CDR3 loop spans 13 amino acids. The V gene lost 1 base and the J gene lost 6 bases, with 8 bases spanning the gap. Germline CDR1 SGHRS, CDR2 YFSETQ. The DNA for the CDR3 is TGCGCCAGCAGCTTGCAGGCCAGCAATGAGCAGTTCTTC. It is translated as CASSLQASNEQFF.

The CDR3 spells CASSLLAGGNEQYF. The DNA for the CDR3 is TGTGCCAGCAGCTTACTAGCGGGGGGGAACGAGCAGTACTTC. J is TRBJ2-7 and V is TRBV6-5; TRBD2 aligns across 13 bases. Germline CDR1 reads MNHEY; CDR2 reads SVGAGI. The V gene end was trimmed by 6 bases and the J gene end by 5 bases; junction bases not matched to a gene: 4. The CDR3 has 14 residues.

The V and J genes are TRBV19 and TRBJ1-5, with D possibly TRBD1 on 5 matching bases. CDR1 and CDR2 (germline): LNHDA, SQIVND (reference sequence). The CDR3 is made up of 12 amino acids. Trimming pared 5 bases from V and 6 bases from J, leaving 8 bases between. This chain's CDR3 is CASSLGGQPQHF. As DNA, the CDR3 is TGTGCCAGTAGTCTGGGGGGTCAGCCCCAGCATTTT. Using reference TRBV19 and TRBJ1-5 for the parts outside the CDR3, the full variable domain is DGGITQSPKYLFRKEGQNVTLSCEQNLNHDAMYWYRQDPGQGLRLIYYSQIVNDFQKGDIAEGYSVSREKKESFPLTVTSAQKNPTAFYLCASSLGGQPQHFGDGTRLSIL.

This clone was picked up a small number of times. This chain connects TRBV6-5 to TRBJ1-1, with TRBD1 matching over 8 bases. V shed 2 bases and J 1 base; nucleotides not matched to a gene: 0. This CDR3 contains 14 residues. CDR1 and CDR2 from the germline V gene are MNHEY and SVGAGI. CDR3 nucleotide sequence: TGTGCCAGCAGTTACGGGACAGGGAACACTGAAGCTTTCTTT. The encoded protein is CASSYGTGNTEAFF.

The chain combines TRBV7-8 with TRBJ2-3; TRBD2 matches 7 bases. The CDR3 covers 15 residues. V trimming: 5 bases; J trimming: 3 bases; junction bases outside the gene matches: 8. The V gene's germline CDR1 is SGHVS and CDR2 FQNEAQ. The CDR3 protein is CASSLTGTTTDTQYF. CDR3 DNA sequence: TGTGCCAGCAGCCTAACCGGGACTACGACAGATACGCAGTATTTT. The full variable domain, completed using reference TRBV7-8 and TRBJ2-3, is GAGVSQSPRYKVAKRGQDVALRCDPISGHVSLFWYQQALGQGPEFLTYFQNEAQLDKSGLPSDRFFAERPEGSVSTLKIQRTQQEDSAVYLCASSLTGTTTDTQYFGPGTRLTVL.

The genes are TRBV5-6 and TRBJ2-7, with TRBD2 matching 7 bases. After removal of 4 bases from V and 6 bases from J, the junction contained 10 bases not matched to a gene. CDR1 and CDR2 (germline): SGHDT, YYEEEE. The CDR3 totals 14 residues. DNA of the CDR3: TGTGCCAGCAGCGTGGGGGGAGGGGCGGGCGAGCAGTACTTC. Amino acids: CASSVGGGAGEQYF.

The rearrangement uses TRBV5-6 and TRBJ2-5; the match to TRBD1 covers 11 bases. The germline V gene has CDR1 SGHDT and CDR2 YYEEEE. CDR3 length: 17 amino acids. Trimming at V came to 4 bases and at J to 5 bases, leaving 13 bases not matched to a gene. The CDR3 sequence is CASSRPGTGGVGETQYF. CDR3 DNA: TGTGCCAGCAGCCGTCCCGGGACAGGGGGGGTTGGGGAGACCCAGTACTTC. The whole variable domain, remainder taken from reference TRBV5-6 and TRBJ2-5, is DAGVTQSPTHLIKTRGQQVTLRCSPKSGHDTVSWYQQALGQGPQFIFQYYEEEERQRGNFPDRFSGHQFPNYSSELNVNALLLGDSALYLCASSRPGTGGVGETQYFGPGTRLLVL.

The V gene is TRBV19, the J gene TRBJ2-3, with D unresolved. The CDR3 is 13 residues long. Per germline, CDR1 LNHDA and CDR2 SQIVND (reference sequence). Trimming left V 6 bases short and J 0 bases short, with 7 bases between. The CDR3 DNA sequence: TGTGCCAGTAGACCTACTAGCACAGATACGCAGTATTTT. It yields the protein CASRPTSTDTQYF. Together with reference TRBV19 and TRBJ2-3, the CDR3 gives the full variable domain: DGGITQSPKYLFRKEGQNVTLSCEQNLNHDAMYWYRQDPGQGLRLIYYSQIVNDFQKGDIAEGYSVSREKKESFPLTVTSAQKNPTAFYLCASRPTSTDTQYFGPGTRLTVL.

This clone has more than one count but fewer than ten. This chain joins TRBV4-3 and TRBJ1-3, with 8 nucleotides matching TRBD1. CDR1 is LGHNA, CDR2 YSLEER, per germline. After removal of 4 bases from V and 4 bases from J, the junction contained 9 bases not matched to a gene. The CDR3 contains 16 residues. The CDR3 coding sequence is TGCGCCAGCAGCCCGAGCCAGGGGGCGCCCGGAAACACCATATATTTT. Amino acid sequence: CASSPSQGAPGNTIYF.